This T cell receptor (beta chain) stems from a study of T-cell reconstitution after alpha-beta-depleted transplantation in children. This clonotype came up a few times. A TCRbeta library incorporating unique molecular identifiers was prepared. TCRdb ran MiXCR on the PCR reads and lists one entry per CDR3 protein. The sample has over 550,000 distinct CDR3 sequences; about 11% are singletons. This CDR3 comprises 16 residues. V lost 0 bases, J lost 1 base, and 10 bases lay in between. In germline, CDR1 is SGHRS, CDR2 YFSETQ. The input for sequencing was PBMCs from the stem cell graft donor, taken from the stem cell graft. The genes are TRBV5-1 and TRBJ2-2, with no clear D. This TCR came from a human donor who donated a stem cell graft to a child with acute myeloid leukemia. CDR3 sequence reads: CASSLAASRNTGELFF. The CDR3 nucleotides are TGCGCCAGCAGCTTGGCCGCTAGTAGGAACACCGGGGAGCTGTTTTTT.